The present entry profiles one T cell receptor beta chain with its context. The sample belongs to a study of blood T cell repertoires in COVID-19. The overall study: The analysed material was cDNA or gDNA that came from T cells, B-cell-depleted T cells, or PBMCs.

Germline loops: CDR1 SGHDN, CDR2 FVKESK. The germline V and J ends were trimmed by 0 bases and 4 bases, with 6 bases remaining between them. This CDR3 contains 13 residues. TCRdb's copy holds only in-frame clones and misses some; the assay was immunoSEQ multiplex PCR. The sample has 380,000 or so clones, roughly 90% seen once. The sequencing input was peripheral blood. This rearrangement joins TRBV14 to TRBJ1-1, with D possibly matching TRBD1 (5 bases). This receptor was identified in a man aged 35 to 55 with acute or convalescent COVID-19. CDR3 nucleotide sequence: TGTGCCAGCAGCCAAGAGGGGGGCACTGAAGCTTTCTTT. It specifies CASSQEGGTEAFF.